This T cell receptor (beta chain) was identified during a study of spatial heterogeneity in lung cancer. Unique molecular identifiers tagged every individual TCR cDNA molecule. Each CDR3 protein gets one entry after TCRdb re-called the 5' RACE reads with MiXCR. The data hold under 40,000 distinct CDR3 sequences, with roughly 5.2% observed a single time. The time point: sample taken at primary tumor resection. Losses at the gene ends were 0 bases for V and 2 bases for J; bases not matched to a gene: 6. CDR1 SGHTA and CDR2 FQGNSA come from the germline V gene. The CDR3 sequence is 18 residues long. This sequence was found in a female donor with early-stage non-small cell lung cancer. The source material was PBMCs, sampled at surgery. The gene calls are TRBV7-2 and TRBJ2-7, with 14 bases that match TRBD2. This CDR3 is CASSLAAGLAGAAYEQYF. Written as DNA, the CDR3 is TGTGCCAGCAGCTTAGCTGCGGGACTAGCGGGGGCCGCCTACGAGCAGTACTTC.